The entry that follows covers one TCR beta chain sequence. These data originate in a study of T cells expressing NK-cell markers. TCRdb re-called the 5' RACE reads and gives one entry per CDR3 protein, without DNA. This sample's table reports over 250,000 distinct CDR3 sequences. Material for sequencing was blood T cells: a sorted CD56 or NKG2C T cell subset, CD4+ or CD8+ T cells, or bulk PBMC T cells (not recorded which). The source is a woman aged 18-70 years in good health.

CDR3: CASSPFRAGPGNTIYF. The V gene is TRBV7-9, the J gene TRBJ1-3. Germline lookup yields CDR1 SEHNR and CDR2 FQNEAQ (reference sequence). The CDR3 has 16 residues.